This TCR beta chain was sequenced for a study of CD8 T cells in ankylosing spondylitis (dated by TCRdb to 2016 to 2017). Notes on the research overall: The study set out to find disease-linked TCR variants by profiling T cell receptor beta repertoires in ankylosing spondylitis patients and healthy donors. The whole study cohort included 85 to 120 healthy donors and about two dozen ankylosing spondylitis patients. Peripheral blood was sampled, and synovial fluid was additionally collected from ankylosing spondylitis patients. On the study overall, not on this receptor specifically: Some motif variants had previously been reported in the synovial fluid and blood of reactive arthritis patients, which suggests shared mechanisms of disease initiation. The disease-linked clones were reported as significantly enriched in matched synovial fluid samples from ankylosing spondylitis patients. A TCR beta motif made up of eight or nine highly homologous amino acid variants appeared to be characteristic of blood from ankylosing spondylitis patients. A CD8+ phenotype was shown by the disease-linked clones, which were found at relatively low frequencies in peripheral blood.

This clonotype was recorded a few times. There is no known antigen for this receptor. Base qualities are not at hand, and no much larger clone is one base apart. At the junction V is shortened by 5 bases and J by 6 bases, with 7 bases in between. Spanning cysteine to phenylalanine, the CDR3 consists of 12 amino acids. Only the CDR3 DNA stays, 36 bases, in frame from base 1. The germline V gene (reference sequence) specifies SEHNR as CDR1 and FQNEAQ as CDR2. Instrument used: Illumina HiSeq 2500. TCR beta libraries were prepared by quantitative 5'-RACE with molecular barcodes. Per the source publication's procedure: Disease-linked TCR variants were identified with a new computational method built on a probabilistic model of VDJ rearrangement. TCRdb's own reprocessing of the public reads used fastp at Q25 and MiXCR and kept productive beta chains. Here each entry gathers all rows of one CDR3 protein and keeps the most common genes and DNA. These V and J calls originate from TCRdb's pipeline instead of the authors' own analysis. In this sample the table shows roughly 250,000 distinct CDR3 sequences, about 10% of which occur a single time. Together, the top ten hold about 2.8% of the sample.

In this chain, TRBV7-9 is recombined with TRBJ2-2; TRBD1 is a weak D gene call, 6 bases matching. The TCR comes from a male donor with ankylosing spondylitis or in good health (not recorded which). Specimen: blood, either unsorted or a sorted T cell fraction (not recorded which). The CDR3 protein is CASSRQAGELFF. The DNA sequence is TGTGCCAGCAGCCGACAGGCCGGGGAGCTGTTTTTT. Reference TRBV7-9 and TRBJ2-2 genes cover what lies past the CDR3, so the full variable domain is DTGVSQNPRHKITKRGQNVTFRCDPISEHNRLYWYRQTLGQGPEFLTYFQNEAQLEKSRLLSDRFSAERPKGSFSTLEIQRTEQGDSAMYLCASSRQAGELFFGEGSRLTVL.